Listed here are 24 T cell receptor beta chains from one sample, sequenced in a study of post-analysis software for immune sequencing data. General study findings and limits: Controls had lower frequencies than patients of five or six TRBV segments, which included TRBV5-6, TRBV5-1 and TRBV20-1.

Carried by the TCR beta cDNA libraries were unique molecular identifiers. TCRdb itself ran the PCR reads through MiXCR, one entry per CDR3 protein. The sample yields roughly 540,000 distinct CDR3 sequences, 30% to 40% seen once. No antigen has been assigned to these receptors. The specimen was blood. The receptors come from a girl aged 2 to 17 with multiple sclerosis.

This clonotype was found a few times. V is TRBV5-1 and J is TRBJ2-7, with no clear D. CDR1 SGHRS and CDR2 YFSETQ come from the germline V gene. Trimming removed 4 bases from V and 5 bases from J, with 13 bases in between. The CDR3 runs to 13 residues. CDR3 DNA: TGCGCCAGCAGCCTGGTTGGATCCGACGAGCAGTACTTC. It translates to CASSLVGSDEQYF.

This clonotype was seen a few times. The chain recombines TRBV12-3 or TRBV12-4 with TRBJ2-4; D is ambiguous. V was trimmed by 6 bases and J by 0 bases, leaving 18 bases between them. There are 17 residues in the CDR3. This chain's CDR3 is CASSISIRVLAKNIQYF. The CDR3 DNA reads TGTGCCAGCAGCATTAGCATCCGGGTCCTAGCCAAAAACATTCAGTACTTC.

This chain uses TRBV20-1 with TRBJ2-3; 11 bases align to TRBD2. In germline, CDR1 is DFQATT, CDR2 SNEGSKA (reference sequence). V lost 4 bases, J lost 1 base, and 7 bases stayed unmatched. This CDR3 comprises 16 residues. CDR3 nucleotide sequence: TGCAGTGCTACCCCCTCGACTAGCGGGGGCACAGATACGCAGTATTTT. This codes for CSATPSTSGGTDTQYF.

V gene TRBV5-1 combines with J gene TRBJ1-2; TRBD1 is a possible D gene (5 bases). CDR3 length: 14 residues. The germline gives CDR1 SGHRS, CDR2 YFSETQ. V lost 2 bases, J lost 8 bases, and 16 bases lay in between. The CDR3 protein is CASSFRDPSQGYTF. CDR3 DNA: TGCGCCAGCAGCTTCCGGGACCCATCGCAGGGCTACACCTTC.

The CDR3 spells CASSLRETDTQYF. CDR3 coding DNA: TGTGCCAGCTCACTCAGGGAAACAGATACGCAGTATTTT. The chain carries TRBV18 and TRBJ2-3, with D possibly matching TRBD1 (5 bases). The V gene's germline CDR1 is KGHSH and CDR2 LQKENI. Trimming took off 4 bases at V and 3 bases at J, with 8 bases between the two ends. The CDR3 is 13 residues long.

The rearrangement uses TRBV14 and TRBJ2-3; no firm D call. This CDR3 comprises 15 residues. V was clipped by 0 bases and J by 1 base, with 8 bases between them. Germline CDR1 SGHDN, CDR2 FVKESK. As DNA, the CDR3 is TGTGCCAGCAGCCAAGAGGCTGGCGGCACAGATACGCAGTATTTT. This gives the protein CASSQEAGGTDTQYF.

This chain links TRBV14 with TRBJ1-1; D is uncertain. Trimming cost V 4 bases and J 2 bases, with 8 bases left between them. The CDR3 contains 13 residues. Germline V gene sequence: CDR1 SGHDN, CDR2 FVKESK. The CDR3 is CASSPGFNTEAFF. The CDR3 DNA follows: TGTGCCAGCAGCCCGGGCTTTAACACTGAAGCTTTCTTT.

V gene TRBV20-1 combines with J gene TRBJ2-1, with D uncertain. Germline V gives CDR1 DFQATT, CDR2 SNEGSKA (reference sequence). CDR3 length equals 15 residues. V lost 0 bases to trimming and J lost 0 bases, with 9 bases between them. The CDR3 DNA follows: TGCAGTGCTAGAGATCAGCGTACCTCCTACAATGAGCAGTTCTTC. Protein sequence: CSARDQRTSYNEQFF.

This clonotype was counted many times. The chain uses TRBV25-1 and TRBJ2-3; D is perhaps TRBD2 (5 bases). V shed 6 bases and J shed 5 bases, with 18 bases lying between them. Germline V gene sequence: CDR1 MGHDK, CDR2 SYGVNS. This CDR3 is 15 amino acids long. The CDR3 nucleotides read TGTGCCAGCAGGGACCCTTTTTCCGAGGGAGATACGCAGTATTTT. Protein sequence: CASRDPFSEGDTQYF.

This sequence joins TRBV5-1 and TRBJ2-3, with 8 bases that match TRBD1. The length of the CDR3 is 15 residues. The germline gives CDR1 SGHRS, CDR2 YFSETQ. The trim removed 5 bases at V and 0 bases at J, leaving 5 bases unmatched. As DNA, the CDR3 is TGCGCCAGCAGACCGACAGGGGATAGCACAGATACGCAGTATTTT. Protein sequence: CASRPTGDSTDTQYF. The variable domain in full, with the rest retrieved from reference TRBV5-1 and TRBJ2-3, is KAGVTQTPRYLIKTRGQQVTLSCSPISGHRSVSWYQQTPGQGLQFLFEYFSETQRNKGNFPGRFSGRQFSNSRSEMNVSTLELGDSALYLCASRPTGDSTDTQYFGPGTRLTVL.

Regarding this clonotype: Given a much more abundant clone one base away, this may be a read error. This rearrangement joins TRBV7-9 to TRBJ2-7; 8 bases line up with TRBD1. This CDR3 contains 14 residues. Germline V lookup: CDR1 SEHNR, CDR2 FQNEAQ (reference sequence). V lost 6 bases and J lost 4; bases outside the gene matches: 8. CDR3 sequence (DNA): TGTGCCAGCAGGCTTACAGGGGGGATATACGAGCAGTACTTC. It specifies CASRLTGGIYEQYF.

On this clonotype: A read error may produce the germline difference seen at one junction end. The V and J genes are TRBV20-1 and TRBJ2-4; tentatively, D is TRBD1 (5 bases). The CDR3 consists of 18 residues. Germline V lookup: CDR1 DFQATT, CDR2 SNEGSKA (reference sequence). CDR3 residues: CSARELTAPWEDKDIQYF. CDR3 nucleotides: TGCAGTGCTAGAGAATTGACAGCCCCCTGGGAAGACAAAGACATTCAGTACTTC.

This clonotype was found a few times. This chain links TRBV4-1 with TRBJ1-6, with no clear D. Germline lookup yields CDR1 MGHRA and CDR2 YSYEKL. Trimming removed 0 bases from V and 9 bases from J, with 6 bases in between. This CDR3 spans 13 amino acids. CDR3 DNA sequence: TGCGCCAGCAGCCAAGACGCGGGTTCACCCCTCCACTTT. Translated, it gives CASSQDAGSPLHF.

Regarding this clonotype: A much larger clone is a single base away; this may be a read error. This chain joins TRBV15 and TRBJ2-7; the D gene is possibly TRBD2 (6 bases). Germline lookup yields CDR1 LNHNV and CDR2 YYDKDF (reference sequence). Trimming left V 6 bases short and J 0 bases short, with 12 bases between. This CDR3 is 14 amino acids long. CDR3 protein: CATRATGGSYEQYF. The CDR3 region has the DNA TGTGCCACCAGGGCAACCGGGGGCTCCTACGAGCAGTACTTC.

This clonotype was detected only a few times. This rearrangement joins TRBV4-2 to TRBJ2-5; 13 nucleotides match TRBD2. Germline assignment: CDR1 LGHNA and CDR2 YNFKEQ. The CDR3 contains 21 residues. J lost 2 bases, V lost 0 bases, and 15 bases had no gene match. Here the CDR3 reads CASSQEVYSTSGGRGQETQYF. DNA of the CDR3: TGTGCCAGCAGCCAAGAGGTTTATTCGACTAGCGGGGGGCGGGGGCAAGAGACCCAGTACTTC.

This clonotype was counted only a few times. The gene calls are TRBV6-6 and TRBJ2-7; D may correspond to TRBD1 or TRBD2 (5 bases each). CDR3 length: 12 residues. Germline lookup yields CDR1 MNHNY and CDR2 SVGAGI (reference sequence). Between the trimmed V and J ends, which lost 8 bases and 9 bases, there was a span of 17 bases. The CDR3 sequence is CASVEGTNRQYF. The CDR3 DNA reads as TGTGCCAGCGTCGAGGGGACCAACAGGCAGTACTTC.

J is TRBJ1-2 and V is TRBV18; D call uncertain. The CDR3 runs 12 residues. V shed 5 bases and J shed 8 bases, with 12 bases lying between them. Germline CDR1 KGHSH, CDR2 LQKENI. The CDR3 nucleotides read TGTGCCAGCTCAACGCGAGATTTAGGCTACACCTTC. It yields the protein CASSTRDLGYTF.

The rearrangement joins TRBV24-1 to TRBJ2-3; TRBD2 might be the D (6 bases). Deletions cut 4 bases from V and 12 bases from J, with 19 bases between. Germline lookup yields CDR1 KGHDR and CDR2 SFDVKD. The CDR3 spans 14 residues. The CDR3 region is CATSEGQEGMSQYF. In nucleotides, the CDR3 is TGTGCCACCAGTGAGGGGCAGGAGGGAATGAGTCAGTATTTT.

This clonotype was seen a handful of times. This chain links TRBV20-1 with TRBJ2-5; no firm D call. Per the germline V gene, CDR1 is DFQATT and CDR2 is SNEGSKA (reference sequence). V shed 5 bases and J shed 0 bases, with 7 bases lying between them. The CDR3 spans 12 residues. CDR3 in amino acids: CSAVLYQETQYF. CDR3 coding DNA: TGCAGTGCTGTCTTGTACCAAGAGACCCAGTACTTC.

J is TRBJ1-2 and V is TRBV3-1; no reliable D call. Germline V CDR1 and CDR2: LGHDT, YNNKEL (reference sequence). This CDR3 is 16 amino acids long. Trimming pared 0 bases from V and 0 bases from J, leaving 11 bases between. The CDR3 region has the DNA TGTGCCAGCAGCCAAGATTTGGCGGCGTCTAACTATGGCTACACCTTC. Translation: CASSQDLAASNYGYTF.

The J gene is TRBJ1-1, the V gene TRBV6-1, with D possibly TRBD1 on 5 matching bases. The CDR3 is 16 amino acids. V lost 1 base and J 4 bases, leaving 16 bases between the germline ends. From germline, CDR1 is MNHNS and CDR2 SASEGT. The CDR3 sequence: CASSEDWLAGGTEAFF. The CDR3 DNA reads as TGTGCCAGCAGTGAAGATTGGCTGGCGGGGGGCACTGAAGCTTTCTTT.

This clonotype showed up many times. At one boundary the junction diverges from the germline segment, which might be a read error. The genes are TRBV5-1 and TRBJ2-1; 10 bases are a match to TRBD1. The length of the CDR3 is 15 residues. From germline, CDR1 is SGHRS and CDR2 YFSETQ. The CDR3 loop is CASSPGQGSYNEQFF. In DNA, the CDR3 is TGTGCCAGCAGCCCGGGACAGGGGTCCTACAATGAGCAGTTCTTC.

CDR3 sequence reads: CASKPSLLAGTTDTQYF. In DNA, the CDR3 is TGTGCCAGCAAACCTAGCCTTCTAGCGGGGACCACAGATACGCAGTATTTT. The chain couples TRBV6-1 to TRBJ2-3, with 9 bases lining up with TRBD2. The V and J ends lost 7 bases and 2 bases, in that order; junction bases with no gene match: 13. CDR1 and CDR2 from the germline V gene are MNHNS and SASEGT. There are 17 residues in the CDR3.

The CDR3 sequence: CSTFAGGYYEQFF. CDR3 bases: TGCAGCACCTTTGCGGGGGGTTACTATGAGCAGTTCTTC. V gene TRBV20-1 combines with J gene TRBJ2-1; 8 bases match TRBD2. The CDR3 is 13 amino acids. Germline V gives CDR1 DFQATT, CDR2 SNEGSKA (reference sequence).